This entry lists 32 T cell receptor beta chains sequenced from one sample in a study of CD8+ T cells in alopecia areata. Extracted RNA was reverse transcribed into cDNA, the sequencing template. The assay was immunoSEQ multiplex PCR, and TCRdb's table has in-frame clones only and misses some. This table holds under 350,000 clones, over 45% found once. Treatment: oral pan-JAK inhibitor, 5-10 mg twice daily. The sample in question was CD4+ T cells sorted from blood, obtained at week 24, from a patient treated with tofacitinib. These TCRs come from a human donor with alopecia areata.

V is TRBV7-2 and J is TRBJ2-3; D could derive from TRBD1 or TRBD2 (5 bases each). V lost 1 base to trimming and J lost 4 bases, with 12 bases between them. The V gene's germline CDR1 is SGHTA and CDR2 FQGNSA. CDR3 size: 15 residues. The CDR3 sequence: CASSLVGLGADTQYF. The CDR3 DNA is TGTGCCAGCAGCTTAGTTGGTCTGGGGGCAGATACGCAGTATTTT.

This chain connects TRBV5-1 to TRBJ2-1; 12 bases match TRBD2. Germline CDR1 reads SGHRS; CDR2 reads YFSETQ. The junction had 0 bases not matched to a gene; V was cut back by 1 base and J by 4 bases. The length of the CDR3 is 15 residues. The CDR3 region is CASSLTSGGYNEQFF. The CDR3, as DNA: TGCGCCAGCAGCTTGACTAGCGGGGGGTACAATGAGCAGTTCTTC.

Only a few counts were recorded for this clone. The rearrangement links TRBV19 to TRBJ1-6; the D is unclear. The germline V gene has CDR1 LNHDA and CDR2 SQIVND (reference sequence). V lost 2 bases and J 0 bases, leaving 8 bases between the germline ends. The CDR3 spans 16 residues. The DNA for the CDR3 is TGTGCCAGTAGTATAACGGGGAGCTCCTATAATTCACCCCTCCACTTT. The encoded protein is CASSITGSSYNSPLHF.

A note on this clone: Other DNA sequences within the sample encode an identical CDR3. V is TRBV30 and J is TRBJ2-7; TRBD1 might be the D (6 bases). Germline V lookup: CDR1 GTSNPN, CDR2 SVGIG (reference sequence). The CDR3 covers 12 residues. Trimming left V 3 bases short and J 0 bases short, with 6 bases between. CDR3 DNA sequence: TGTGCCTGGAGCAGGGGCTCCTACGAGCAGTACTTC. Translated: CAWSRGSYEQYF.

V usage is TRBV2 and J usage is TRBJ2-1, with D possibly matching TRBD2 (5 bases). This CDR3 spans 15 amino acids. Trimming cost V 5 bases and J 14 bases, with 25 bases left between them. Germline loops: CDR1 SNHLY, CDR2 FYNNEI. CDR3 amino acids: CASSLYSRPPREEFF. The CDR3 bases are TGTGCCAGCAGTTTATATTCCAGGCCCCCTCGGGAAGAGTTCTTC.

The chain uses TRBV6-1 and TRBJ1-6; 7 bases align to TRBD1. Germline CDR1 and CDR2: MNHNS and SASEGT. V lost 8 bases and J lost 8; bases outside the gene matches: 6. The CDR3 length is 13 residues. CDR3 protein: CASGGQGDSPLHF. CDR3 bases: TGTGCCAGCGGGGGCCAGGGGGATTCACCCCTCCACTTT.

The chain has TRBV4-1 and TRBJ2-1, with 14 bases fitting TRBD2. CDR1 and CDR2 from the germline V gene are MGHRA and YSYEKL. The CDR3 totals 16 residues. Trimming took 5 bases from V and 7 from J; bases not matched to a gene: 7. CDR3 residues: CASSWGLAGARNEQFF. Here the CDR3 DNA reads TGCGCCAGCAGCTGGGGACTAGCGGGGGCGAGAAATGAGCAGTTCTTC.

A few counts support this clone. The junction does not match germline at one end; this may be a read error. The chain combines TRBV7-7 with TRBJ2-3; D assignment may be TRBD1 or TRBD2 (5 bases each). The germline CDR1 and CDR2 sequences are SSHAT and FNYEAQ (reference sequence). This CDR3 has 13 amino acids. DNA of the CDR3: TGTGCTAGCAGCCCACGTGAGGGGTCTACGCAGTATTTT. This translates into CASSPREGSTQYF. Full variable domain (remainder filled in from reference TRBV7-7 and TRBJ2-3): GAGVSQSPRYKVTKRGQDVTLRCDPISSHATLYWYQQALGQGPEFLTYFNYEAQPDKSGLPSDRFSAERPEGSISTLTIQRTEQRDSAMYRCASSPREGSTQYFGPGTRLTVL.

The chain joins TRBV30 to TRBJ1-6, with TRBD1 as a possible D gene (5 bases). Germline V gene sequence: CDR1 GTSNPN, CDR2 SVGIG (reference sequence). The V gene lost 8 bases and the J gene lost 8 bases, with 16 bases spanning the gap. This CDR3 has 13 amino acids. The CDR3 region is CAGIGTADSPLHF. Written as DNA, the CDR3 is TGTGCCGGAATAGGGACGGCAGATTCACCCCTCCACTTT.

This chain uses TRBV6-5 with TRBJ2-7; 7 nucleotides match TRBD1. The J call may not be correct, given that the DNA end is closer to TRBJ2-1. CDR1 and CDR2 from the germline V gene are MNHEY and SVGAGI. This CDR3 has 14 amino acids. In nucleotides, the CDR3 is TGTGCCAGCAGCCCCGGGACAGAGGTGTCCGAGCAGTTCTTC. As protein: CASSPGTEVSEQFF.

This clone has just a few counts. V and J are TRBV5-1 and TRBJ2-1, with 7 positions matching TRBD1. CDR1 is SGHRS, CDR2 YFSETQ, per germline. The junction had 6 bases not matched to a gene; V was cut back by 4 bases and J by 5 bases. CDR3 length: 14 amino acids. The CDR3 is CASSVGQTNNEQFF. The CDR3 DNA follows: TGCGCCAGCAGCGTGGGACAGACCAACAATGAGCAGTTCTTC.

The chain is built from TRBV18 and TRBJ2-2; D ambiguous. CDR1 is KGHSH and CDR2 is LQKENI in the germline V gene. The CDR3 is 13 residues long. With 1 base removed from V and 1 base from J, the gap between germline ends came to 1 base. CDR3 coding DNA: TGTGCCAGCTCACCACAGAACACCGGGGAGCTGTTTTTT. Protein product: CASSPQNTGELFF.

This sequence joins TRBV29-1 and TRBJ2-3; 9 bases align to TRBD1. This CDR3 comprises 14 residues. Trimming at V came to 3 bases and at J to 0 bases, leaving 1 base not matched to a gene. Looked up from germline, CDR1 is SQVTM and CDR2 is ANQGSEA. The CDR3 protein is CSVDGTGSTDTQYF. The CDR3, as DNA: TGCAGCGTTGATGGGACAGGGAGCACAGATACGCAGTATTTT.

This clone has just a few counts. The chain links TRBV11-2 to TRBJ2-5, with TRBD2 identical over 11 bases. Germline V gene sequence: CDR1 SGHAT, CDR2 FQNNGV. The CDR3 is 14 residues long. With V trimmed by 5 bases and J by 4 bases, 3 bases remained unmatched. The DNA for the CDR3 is TGTGCCAGCAGCCCTCTAGCGGGGGGAGAGACCCAGTACTTC. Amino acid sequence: CASSPLAGGETQYF.

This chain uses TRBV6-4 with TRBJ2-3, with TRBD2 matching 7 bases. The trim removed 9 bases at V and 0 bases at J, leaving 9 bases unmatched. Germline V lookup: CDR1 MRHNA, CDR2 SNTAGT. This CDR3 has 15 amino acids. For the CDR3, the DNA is TGTGCCAGGTCCTCCGGGGGGTCTAGCACAGATACGCAGTATTTT. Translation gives CARSSGGSSTDTQYF.

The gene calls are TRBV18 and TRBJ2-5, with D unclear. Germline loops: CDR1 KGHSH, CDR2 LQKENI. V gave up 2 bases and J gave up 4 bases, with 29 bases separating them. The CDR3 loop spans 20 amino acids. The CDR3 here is CASSPITQTRASPSRETQYF. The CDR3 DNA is TGTGCCAGCTCACCAATCACGCAAACCCGCGCTTCACCAAGTCGAGAGACCCAGTACTTC.

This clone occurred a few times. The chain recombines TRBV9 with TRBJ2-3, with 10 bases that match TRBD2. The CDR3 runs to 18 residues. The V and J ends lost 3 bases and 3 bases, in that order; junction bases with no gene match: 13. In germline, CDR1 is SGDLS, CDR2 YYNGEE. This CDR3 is CASSATSGAATTTDTQYF. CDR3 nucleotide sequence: TGTGCCAGCAGCGCCACTAGCGGGGCGGCTACGACTACAGATACGCAGTATTTT. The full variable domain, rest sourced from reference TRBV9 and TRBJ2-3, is DSGVTQTPKHLITATGQRVTLRCSPRSGDLSVYWYQQSLDQGLQFLIQYYNGEERAKGNILERFSAQQFPDLHSELNLSSLELGDSALYFCASSATSGAATTTDTQYFGPGTRLTVL.

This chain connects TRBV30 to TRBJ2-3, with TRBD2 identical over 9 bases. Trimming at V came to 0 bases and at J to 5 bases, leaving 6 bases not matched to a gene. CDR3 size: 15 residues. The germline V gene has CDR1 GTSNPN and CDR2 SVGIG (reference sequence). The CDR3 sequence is CAWSVAAGGIDTQYF. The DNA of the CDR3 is TGTGCCTGGAGTGTAGCGGCGGGGGGGATAGATACGCAGTATTTT.

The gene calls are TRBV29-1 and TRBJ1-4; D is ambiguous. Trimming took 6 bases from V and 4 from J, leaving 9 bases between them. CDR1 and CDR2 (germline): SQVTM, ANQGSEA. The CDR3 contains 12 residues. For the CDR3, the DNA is TGCAGCGTCGCCGGCCATAATGAAAAACTGTTTTTT. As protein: CSVAGHNEKLFF.

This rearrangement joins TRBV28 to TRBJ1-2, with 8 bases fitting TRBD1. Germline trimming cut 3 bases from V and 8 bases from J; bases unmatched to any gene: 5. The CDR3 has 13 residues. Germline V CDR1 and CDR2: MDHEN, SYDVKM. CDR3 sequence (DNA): TGTGCCAGCAGTTTTCAGGGGGCGAGGGGCTACACCTTC. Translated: CASSFQGARGYTF.

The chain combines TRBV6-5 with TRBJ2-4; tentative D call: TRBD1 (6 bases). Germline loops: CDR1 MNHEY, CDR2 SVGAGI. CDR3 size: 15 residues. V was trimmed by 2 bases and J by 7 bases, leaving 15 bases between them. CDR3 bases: TGTGCCAGCAGTTACGGCTCGACAGGAAGGAACATTCAGTACTTC. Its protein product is CASSYGSTGRNIQYF.

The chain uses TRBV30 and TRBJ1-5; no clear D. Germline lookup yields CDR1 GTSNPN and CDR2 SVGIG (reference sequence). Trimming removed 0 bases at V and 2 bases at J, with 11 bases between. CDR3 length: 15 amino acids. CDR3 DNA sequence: TGTGCCTGGAGTGTTTGGGGTGAGGGCAATCAGCCCCAGCATTTT. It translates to CAWSVWGEGNQPQHF.

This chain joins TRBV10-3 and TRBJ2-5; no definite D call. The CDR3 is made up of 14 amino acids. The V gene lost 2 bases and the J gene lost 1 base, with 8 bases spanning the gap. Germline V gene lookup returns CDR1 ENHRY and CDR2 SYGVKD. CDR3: CAISERAGQETQYF. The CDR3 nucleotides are TGTGCCATCAGTGAGAGGGCAGGCCAAGAGACCCAGTACTTC.

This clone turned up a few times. In nucleotides, the CDR3 is TGTGCCAGCAGCAACAGGGCCGTCAGCTCTGGAAACACCATATATTTT. It encodes CASSNRAVSSGNTIYF. This chain joins TRBV5-6 and TRBJ1-3; D is perhaps TRBD1 (6 bases). Germline assignment: CDR1 SGHDT and CDR2 YYEEEE. Trimming cost V 4 bases and J 0 bases, with 14 bases left between them. This CDR3 spans 16 amino acids.

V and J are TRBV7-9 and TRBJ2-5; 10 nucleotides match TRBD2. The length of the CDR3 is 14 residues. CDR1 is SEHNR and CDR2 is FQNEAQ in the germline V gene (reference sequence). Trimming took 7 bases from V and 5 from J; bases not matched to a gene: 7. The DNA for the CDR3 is TGTGCCAGCACCCCAGCGGGGGGGCCGGAGACCCAGTACTTC. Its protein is CASTPAGGPETQYF.

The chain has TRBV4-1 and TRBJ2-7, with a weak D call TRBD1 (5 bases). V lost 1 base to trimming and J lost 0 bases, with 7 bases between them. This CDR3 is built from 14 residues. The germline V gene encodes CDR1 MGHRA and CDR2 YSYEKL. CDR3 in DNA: TGCGCCAGCAGCCAAGTAGGGGACTCCTACGAGCAGTACTTC. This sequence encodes CASSQVGDSYEQYF.

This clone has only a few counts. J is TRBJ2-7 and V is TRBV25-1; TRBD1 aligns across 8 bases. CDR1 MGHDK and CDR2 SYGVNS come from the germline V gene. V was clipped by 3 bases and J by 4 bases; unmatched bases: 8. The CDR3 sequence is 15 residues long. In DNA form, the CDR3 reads TGTGCCAGCAGTGAGACAGGGGCCCAGGGGTACGAGCAGTACTTC. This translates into CASSETGAQGYEQYF.

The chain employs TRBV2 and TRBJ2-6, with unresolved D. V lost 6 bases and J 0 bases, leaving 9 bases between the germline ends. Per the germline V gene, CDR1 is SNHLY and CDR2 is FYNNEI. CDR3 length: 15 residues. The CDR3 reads CASSPEYSGANVLTF. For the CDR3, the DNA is TGTGCCAGCAGCCCGGAGTACTCTGGGGCCAACGTCCTGACTTTC.

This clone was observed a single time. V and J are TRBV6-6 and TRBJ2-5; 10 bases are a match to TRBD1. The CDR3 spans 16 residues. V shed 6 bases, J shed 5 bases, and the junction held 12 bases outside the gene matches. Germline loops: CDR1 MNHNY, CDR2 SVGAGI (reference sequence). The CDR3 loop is CASRPPRTGGSETQYF. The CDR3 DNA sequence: TGTGCCAGCAGGCCCCCCCGGACAGGGGGGAGTGAGACCCAGTACTTC.

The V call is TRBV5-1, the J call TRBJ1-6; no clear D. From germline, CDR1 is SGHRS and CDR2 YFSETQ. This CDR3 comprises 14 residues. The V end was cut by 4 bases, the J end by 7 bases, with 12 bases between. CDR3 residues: CASSQSTFNSPLHF. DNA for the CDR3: TGCGCCAGCAGCCAATCAACCTTCAATTCACCCCTCCACTTT.

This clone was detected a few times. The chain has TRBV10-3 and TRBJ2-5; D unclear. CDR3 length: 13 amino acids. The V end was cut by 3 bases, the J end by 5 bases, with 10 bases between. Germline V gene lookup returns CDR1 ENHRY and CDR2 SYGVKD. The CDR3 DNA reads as TGTGCCATCAGTGAAAGTCGTTGGGAGACCCAGTACTTC. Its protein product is CAISESRWETQYF.

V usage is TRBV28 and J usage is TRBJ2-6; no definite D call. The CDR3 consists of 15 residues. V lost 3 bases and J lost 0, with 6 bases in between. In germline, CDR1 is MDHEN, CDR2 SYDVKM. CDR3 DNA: TGTGCCAGCAGTTTCGCCCGCTCTGGGGCCAACGTCCTGACTTTC. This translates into CASSFARSGANVLTF.